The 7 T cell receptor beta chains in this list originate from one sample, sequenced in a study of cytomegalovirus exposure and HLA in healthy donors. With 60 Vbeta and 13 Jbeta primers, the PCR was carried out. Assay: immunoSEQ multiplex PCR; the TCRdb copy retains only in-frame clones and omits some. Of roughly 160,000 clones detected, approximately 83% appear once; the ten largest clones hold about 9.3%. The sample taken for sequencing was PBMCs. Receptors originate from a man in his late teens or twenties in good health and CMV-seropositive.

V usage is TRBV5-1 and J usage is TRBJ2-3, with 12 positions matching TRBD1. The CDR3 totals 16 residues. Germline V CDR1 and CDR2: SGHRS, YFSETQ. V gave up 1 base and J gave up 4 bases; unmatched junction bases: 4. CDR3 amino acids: CASSLTGQGASDTQYF. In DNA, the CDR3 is TGCGCCAGCAGCTTGACGGGACAGGGGGCCTCAGATACGCAGTATTTT.

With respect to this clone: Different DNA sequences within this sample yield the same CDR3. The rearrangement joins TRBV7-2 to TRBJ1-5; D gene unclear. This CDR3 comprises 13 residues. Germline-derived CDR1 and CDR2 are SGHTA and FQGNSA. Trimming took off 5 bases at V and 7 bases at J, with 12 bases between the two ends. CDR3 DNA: TGTGCCAGCAGCCCCCAGACATCCCAGCCCCAGCATTTT. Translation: CASSPQTSQPQHF.

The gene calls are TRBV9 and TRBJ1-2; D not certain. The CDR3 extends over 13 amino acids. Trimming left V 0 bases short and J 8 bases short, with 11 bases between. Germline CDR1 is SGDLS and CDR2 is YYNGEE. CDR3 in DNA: TGTGCCAGCAGCGTAGCATTCGGGAACGGCTACACCTTC. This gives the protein CASSVAFGNGYTF.

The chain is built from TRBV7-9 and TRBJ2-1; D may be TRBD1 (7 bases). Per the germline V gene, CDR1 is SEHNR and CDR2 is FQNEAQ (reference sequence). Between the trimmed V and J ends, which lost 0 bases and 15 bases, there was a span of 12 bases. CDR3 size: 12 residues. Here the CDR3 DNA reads TGTGCCAGCAGCTTAGCGTTCCAGGGGGGGTTCTTC. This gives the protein CASSLAFQGGFF.

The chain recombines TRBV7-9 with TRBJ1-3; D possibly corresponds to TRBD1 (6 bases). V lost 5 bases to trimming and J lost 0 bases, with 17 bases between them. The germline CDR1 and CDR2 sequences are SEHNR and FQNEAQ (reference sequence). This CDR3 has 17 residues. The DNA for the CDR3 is TGTGCCAGCAGCATGAGCCGGGACAAAGCCTCTGGAAACACCATATATTTT. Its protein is CASSMSRDKASGNTIYF.

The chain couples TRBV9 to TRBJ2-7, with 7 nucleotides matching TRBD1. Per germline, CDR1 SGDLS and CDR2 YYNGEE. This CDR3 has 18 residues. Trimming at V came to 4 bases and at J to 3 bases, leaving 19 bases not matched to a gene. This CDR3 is CASSRGTGTASDYYEQYF. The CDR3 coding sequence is TGTGCCAGCAGCAGAGGAACCGGGACAGCGTCCGATTACTACGAGCAGTACTTC.

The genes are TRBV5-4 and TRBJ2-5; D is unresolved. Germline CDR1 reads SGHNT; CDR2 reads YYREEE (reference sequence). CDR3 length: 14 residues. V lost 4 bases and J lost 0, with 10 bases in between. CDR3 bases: TGTGCCAGCAGCCTGGACGGGTACCAAGAGACCCAGTACTTC. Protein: CASSLDGYQETQYF.